A selection of T cell receptor beta chains follows, all from one sample in a study of beta chain features in type 1 diabetes. Assay used: immunoSEQ multiplex PCR; TCRdb lists only in-frame clones, some missing. This table holds hundreds of thousands of clones, 13% to 15% found once. The source material was central memory CD4+ T cells from blood. Every receptor here comes from a man between 25 and 39 years old in good health. CDR3s include the opening cysteine and the closing phenylalanine or tryptophan. The order of the fields is J gene, V gene, clone size, D gene, CDR3 protein, CDR3 DNA. The D gene is left open where the match is weak. The listing skips clone size in some rows; elsewhere it reads once, few, many or a size class.

>TRBJ2-1|TRBV7-9|many|TRBD2
CASTYLGLAGGHEQFF
TGTGCCAGCACCTACCTCGGACTAGCGGGGGGGCATGAGCAGTTCTTC
>TRBJ2-1|TRBV21-1|few|NA
CRGEPFYNEQFF
TGTAGGGGTGAACCCTTTTACAATGAGCAGTTCTTC
>TRBJ2-7|TRBV21-1|many|NA
CASIWFSNEQYF
TGTGCCAGCATTTGGTTCTCCAACGAGCAGTACTTC
>TRBJ2-5|TRBV4-2|few|NA
CASSQDGSAGETQYF
TGTGCCAGCAGCCAAGATGGTAGCGCGGGAGAGACCCAGTACTTC
>TRBJ1-5|TRBV18|few|TRBD1
CASSPGPRGDNQPQHF
TGTGCCAGCTCACCGGGACCCAGGGGGGACAATCAGCCCCAGCATTTT
>TRBJ2-7|TRBV27|NA|NA
CASSLKGDNQRSSYEQYF
TGTGCCAGCAGTTTAAAGGGGGACAACCAGAGGAGCTCCTACGAGCAGTACTTC
>TRBJ1-2|TRBV9|NA|NA
CASSPQLDGNYGYTF
TGTGCCAGCAGCCCCCAACTTGATGGGAACTATGGCTACACCTTC
>TRBJ2-5|TRBV19|NA|NA
CASSTATVMETQYF
TGTGCCAGTAGTACGGCAACGGTAATGGAGACCCAGTACTTC
>TRBJ1-1|TRBV6-5|NA|NA
CASTSTGTKNTEAFF
TGTGCCAGCACCTCAACCGGGACCAAGAACACTGAAGCTTTCTTT
>TRBJ2-3|TRBV14|many|TRBD2
CASSRLAGGTDTQYF
TGTGCCAGCAGCAGACTAGCGGGGGGGACAGATACGCAGTATTTT
>TRBJ2-1|TRBV7-2|many|NA
CASSLGWGPQFF
TGTGCCAGCAGCTTAGGATGGGGTCCGCAGTTCTTC
>TRBJ2-3|TRBV5-4|few|TRBD2
CASSLELAGENTDTQYF
TGTGCCAGCAGCTTGGAGCTAGCGGGAGAGAACACAGATACGCAGTATTTT
>TRBJ2-4|TRBV4-3|few|NA
CASSQAISTPKNIQYF
TGCGCCAGCAGCCAAGCTATTAGCACTCCCAAAAACATTCAGTACTTC
>TRBJ2-7|TRBV9|few|NA
CASSPDSYEQYF
TGTGCCAGCAGCCCTGACTCCTACGAGCAGTACTTC
>TRBJ2-7|TRBV7-9|NA|TRBD2
CASSTFAGGPSSYEQYF
TGTGCCAGCAGCACCTTCGCGGGGGGGCCCTCCTCCTACGAGCAGTACTTC
>TRBJ2-7|TRBV14|few|NA
CASSQLAGYEQYF
TGTGCCAGCAGCCAACTGGCAGGCTACGAGCAGTACTTC
>TRBJ1-1|TRBV5-4|NA|TRBD1
CASSPRDRAPHTEAFF
TGTGCCAGCAGCCCACGGGACAGGGCCCCCCACACTGAAGCTTTCTTT
>TRBJ2-3|TRBV4-3|NA|NA
CASSQEGGTDTQYF
TGCGCCAGCAGCCAAGAGGGGGGCACAGATACGCAGTATTTT
>TRBJ1-5|TRBV6-5|NA|TRBD1
CASRGQGGGQPQHF
TGTGCCAGCAGGGGACAGGGAGGAGGTCAGCCCCAGCATTTT
>TRBJ2-3|TRBV9|few|TRBD2
CASSALAGGFDTQYF
TGTGCCAGCAGCGCACTAGCGGGGGGGTTTGATACGCAGTATTTT
>TRBJ1-2|TRBV28|NA|NA
CASSFKRLSISAPTDGYTF
TGTGCCAGCAGTTTTAAGAGGCTAAGCATTTCTGCCCCCACTGATGGCTACACCTTC
>TRBJ2-5|TRBV5-8|few|NA
CASSYPGRAETQYF
TGTGCCAGCAGCTATCCGGGTCGGGCGGAGACCCAGTACTTC
>TRBJ2-1|TRBV2|NA|NA
CASSLGQMVQGIYNEQFF
TGTGCCAGCAGTTTGGGTCAGATGGTGCAGGGTATTTACAATGAGCAGTTCTTC
>TRBJ1-4|TRBV5-1|NA|NA
CASRTGRTEEKLFF
TGCGCCAGCAGAACCGGACGGACCGAGGAAAAACTGTTTTTT
>TRBJ2-5|TRBV7-2|NA|TRBD2
CATPTSGRRETQYF
TGTGCCACCCCGACTAGCGGGAGACGAGAGACCCAGTACTTC
>TRBJ1-6|TRBV25-1|few|TRBD1
CASHDRVSPLHF
TGTGCCAGCCATGACAGGGTCTCACCCCTCCACTTT
>TRBJ1-1|TRBV29-1|many|NA
CSVEEYKDTEAFF
TGCAGCGTTGAAGAATACAAGGACACTGAAGCTTTCTTT
>TRBJ2-2|TRBV7-2|few|TRBD2
CASSTSWGGLAGVGELFF
TGTGCCAGCAGCACCTCCTGGGGAGGACTAGCGGGAGTCGGGGAGCTGTTTTTT
>TRBJ2-4|TRBV30|NA|NA
CAWSPGESAKNIQYF
TGTGCCTGGAGTCCCGGGGAATCTGCCAAAAACATTCAGTACTTC
>TRBJ2-3|TRBV18|few|NA
CASSLPGDTQYF
TGTGCCAGCTCACTCCCGGGAGATACGCAGTATTTT
>TRBJ2-1|TRBV5-1|few|NA
CASSFSTSPRAEQFF
TGCGCCAGCAGCTTCTCGACTAGTCCTCGTGCTGAGCAGTTCTTC
>TRBJ1-5|TRBV30|NA|NA
CAWSGGTGSQPQHF
TGTGCCTGGAGTGGGGGGACGGGAAGTCAGCCCCAGCATTTT
>TRBJ1-4|TRBV11-2|NA|NA
CASSRGWLTNEKLFF
TGTGCCAGCAGCCGAGGGTGGTTGACTAATGAAAAACTGTTTTTT
>TRBJ2-1|TRBV18|many|NA
CASSRVRGSYNEQFF
TGTGCCAGCTCACGGGTCAGGGGCAGCTACAATGAGCAGTTCTTC
>TRBJ1-5|TRBV6-1|few|NA
CASSEGFSRPQHF
TGTGCCAGCAGTGAAGGATTCAGTCGGCCCCAGCATTTT
>TRBJ2-1|TRBV4-3|few|NA
CASSPKYYNEQFF
TGCGCCAGCAGCCCTAAATATTACAATGAGCAGTTCTTC
>TRBJ1-5|TRBV6-1|NA|TRBD1
CASSDAGQGAPLRHF
TGTGCCAGCAGTGATGCCGGACAGGGGGCTCCTTTACGGCATTTT
>TRBJ2-7|TRBV18|few|TRBD2
CASSPGGIYEQYF
TGTGCCAGCTCACCCGGGGGGATCTACGAGCAGTACTTC
>TRBJ2-6|TRBV30|few|TRBD1
CAWRDRSGANVLTF
TGTGCCTGGAGGGACAGGTCGGGGGCCAACGTCCTGACTTTC
>TRBJ2-5|TRBV2|many|NA
CASSESSEGTQYF
TGTGCCAGCAGTGAATCCAGTGAAGGGACCCAGTACTTC
>TRBJ1-5|TRBV15|few|TRBD1
CATSIGTAANQPQHF
TGTGCCACCAGCATAGGGACAGCCGCAAATCAGCCCCAGCATTTT
>TRBJ2-3|TRBV9|few|TRBD2
CASSGRLAGRQSTQYF
TGTGCCAGCAGCGGAAGACTAGCGGGGAGACAGTCTACGCAGTATTTT
>TRBJ2-7|TRBV7-2|NA|NA
CASSPRGGTREQYF
TGTGCCAGCAGCCCGAGGGGGGGAACTCGCGAGCAGTACTTC
>TRBJ1-2|TRBV14|NA|TRBD1
CASSQSTGGLYGYTF
TGTGCCAGCAGCCAATCTACAGGGGGACTCTATGGCTACACCTTC
>TRBJ2-1|TRBV6-6|NA|NA
CALGSYNEQFF
TGTGCCCTCGGGTCTTACAATGAGCAGTTCTTC
>TRBJ1-2|TRBV6-5|NA|NA
CASSYSRANYGYTF
TGTGCCAGCAGTTACTCGAGGGCTAACTATGGCTACACCTTC